Sequencing of this TCR beta chain was carried out in a study of regulatory T cells in long-lasting Graves disease. Time point indicated: persistent/refractory GD, antithyroid drugs over 5 years with positive TRAb. The authors made the TCR library using RNA they extracted from PBMCs. TCR beta libraries were built with iRepertoire HTBI primers and Arm-PCR of CDR3 regions. TCRdb recomputed calls from the multiplex PCR reads with MiXCR, one row per CDR3 protein. There are hundreds of thousands of distinct CDR3 sequences in the sample; under 25% occur only once, and about 8.3% lies in the top ten. CDR3 size: 13 residues. The V end was cut by 5 bases, the J end by 8 bases, with 12 bases between. Germline V CDR1 and CDR2: MNHEY, SVGEGT.

This chain connects TRBV6-2 or TRBV6-3 to TRBJ2-2; D possibly corresponds to TRBD2 (5 bases). The sample here was peripheral blood mononuclear cells (PBMCs), taken when the disease was refractory, from a patient treated with antithyroid drugs. This receptor was taken from a female donor with Graves disease. CDR3 amino acids: CASSRASSGELFF. The CDR3, as DNA: TGTGCCAGCAGTCGGGCTAGCTCAGGGGAGCTGTTTTTT.